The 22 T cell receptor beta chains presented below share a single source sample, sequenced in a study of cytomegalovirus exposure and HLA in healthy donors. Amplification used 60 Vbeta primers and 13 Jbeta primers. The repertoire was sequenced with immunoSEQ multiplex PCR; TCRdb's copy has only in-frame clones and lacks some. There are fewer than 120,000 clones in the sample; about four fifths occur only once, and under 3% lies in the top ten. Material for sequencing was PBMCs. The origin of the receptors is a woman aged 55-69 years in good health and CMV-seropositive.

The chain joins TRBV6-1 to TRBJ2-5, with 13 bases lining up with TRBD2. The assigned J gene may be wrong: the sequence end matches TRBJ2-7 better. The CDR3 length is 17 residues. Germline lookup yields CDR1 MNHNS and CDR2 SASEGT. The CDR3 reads CASSEDTSGRASYEQYF. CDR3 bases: TGTGCCAGCAGTGAAGATACTAGCGGGAGGGCCTCATACGAGCAGTACTTC.

CDR3 protein: CASTPQGYYGYTF. Here the CDR3 DNA reads TGTGCCAGCACCCCACAGGGATACTATGGCTACACCTTC. The V gene is TRBV6-5, the J gene TRBJ1-2, with D maybe TRBD1 (6 bases). The V and J ends lost 7 bases and 3 bases respectively, with 12 bases between them. Germline lookup yields CDR1 MNHEY and CDR2 SVGAGI. The CDR3 has 13 residues.

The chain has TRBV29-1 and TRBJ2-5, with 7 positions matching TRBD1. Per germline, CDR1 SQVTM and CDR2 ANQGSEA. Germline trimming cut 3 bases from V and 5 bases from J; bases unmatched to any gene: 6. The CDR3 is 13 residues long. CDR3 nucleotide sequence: TGCAGCGTTGATGAAGGGGGCGGGGAGACCCAGTACTTC. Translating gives CSVDEGGGETQYF.

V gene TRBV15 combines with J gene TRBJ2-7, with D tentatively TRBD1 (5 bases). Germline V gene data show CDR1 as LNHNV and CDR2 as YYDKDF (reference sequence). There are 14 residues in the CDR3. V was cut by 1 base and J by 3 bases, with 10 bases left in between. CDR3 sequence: CATSRAMTDYEQYF. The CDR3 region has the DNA TGTGCCACCAGCAGAGCCATGACAGACTACGAGCAGTACTTC.

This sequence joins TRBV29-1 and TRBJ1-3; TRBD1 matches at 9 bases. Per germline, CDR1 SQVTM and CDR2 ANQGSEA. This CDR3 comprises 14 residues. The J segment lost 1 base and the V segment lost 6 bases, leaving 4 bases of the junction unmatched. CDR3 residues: CSVGDRESGNTIYF. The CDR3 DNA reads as TGCAGCGTGGGGGACAGGGAGTCTGGAAACACCATATATTTT.

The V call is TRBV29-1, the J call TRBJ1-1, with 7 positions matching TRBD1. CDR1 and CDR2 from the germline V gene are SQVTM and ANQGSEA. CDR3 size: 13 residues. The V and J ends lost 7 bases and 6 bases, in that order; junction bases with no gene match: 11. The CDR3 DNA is TGCAGCGCCGTCAGGGGGGCCCCTCCTGAAGCTTTCTTT. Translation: CSAVRGAPPEAFF.

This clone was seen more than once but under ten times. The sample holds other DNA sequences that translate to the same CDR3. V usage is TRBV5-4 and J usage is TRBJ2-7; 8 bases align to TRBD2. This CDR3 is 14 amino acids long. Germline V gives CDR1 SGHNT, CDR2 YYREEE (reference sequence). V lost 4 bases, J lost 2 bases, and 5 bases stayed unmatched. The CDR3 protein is CASSLAGGAYEQYF. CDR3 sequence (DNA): TGTGCCAGCAGCCTCGCGGGAGGCGCCTACGAGCAGTACTTC.

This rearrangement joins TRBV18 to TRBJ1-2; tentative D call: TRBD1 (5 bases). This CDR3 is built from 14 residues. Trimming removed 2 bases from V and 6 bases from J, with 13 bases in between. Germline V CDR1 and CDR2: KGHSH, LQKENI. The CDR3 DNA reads TGTGCCAGCTCACCATCCCCGGGAGGGGATGGCTACACCTTC. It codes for CASSPSPGGDGYTF.

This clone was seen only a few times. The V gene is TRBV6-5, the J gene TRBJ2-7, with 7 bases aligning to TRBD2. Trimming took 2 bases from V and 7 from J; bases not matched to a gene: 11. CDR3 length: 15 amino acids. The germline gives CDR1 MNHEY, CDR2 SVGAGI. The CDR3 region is CASSYGGGVPTEQYF. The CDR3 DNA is TGTGCCAGCAGTTACGGGGGAGGGGTCCCTACAGAGCAGTACTTC.

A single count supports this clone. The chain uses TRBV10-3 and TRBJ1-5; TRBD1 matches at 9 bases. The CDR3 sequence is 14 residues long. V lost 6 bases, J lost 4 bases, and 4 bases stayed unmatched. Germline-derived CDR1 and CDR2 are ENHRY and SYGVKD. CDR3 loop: CAIRDGTGNQPQHF. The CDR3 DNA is TGTGCCATCAGGGACGGGACAGGGAATCAGCCCCAGCATTTT.

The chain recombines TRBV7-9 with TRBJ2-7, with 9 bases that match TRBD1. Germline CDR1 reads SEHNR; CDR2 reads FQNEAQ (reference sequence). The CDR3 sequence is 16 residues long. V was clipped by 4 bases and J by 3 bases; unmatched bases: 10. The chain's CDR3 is CASSSPGQGKSYEQYF. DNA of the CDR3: TGTGCCAGCAGCTCTCCGGGACAGGGAAAGAGCTACGAGCAGTACTTC.

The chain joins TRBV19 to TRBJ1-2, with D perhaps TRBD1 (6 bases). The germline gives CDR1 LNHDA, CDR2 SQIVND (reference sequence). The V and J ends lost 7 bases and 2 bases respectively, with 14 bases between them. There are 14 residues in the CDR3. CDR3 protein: CASKTGTMNYGYTF. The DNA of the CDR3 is TGTGCCAGTAAAACCGGGACAATGAACTATGGCTACACCTTC.

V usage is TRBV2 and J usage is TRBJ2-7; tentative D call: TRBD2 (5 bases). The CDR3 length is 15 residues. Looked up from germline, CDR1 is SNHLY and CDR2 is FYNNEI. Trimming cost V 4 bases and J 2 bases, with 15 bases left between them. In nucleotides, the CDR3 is TGTGCCAGCAGTGCAACTAGGTTCGGAGCCTACGAGCAGTACTTC. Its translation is CASSATRFGAYEQYF.

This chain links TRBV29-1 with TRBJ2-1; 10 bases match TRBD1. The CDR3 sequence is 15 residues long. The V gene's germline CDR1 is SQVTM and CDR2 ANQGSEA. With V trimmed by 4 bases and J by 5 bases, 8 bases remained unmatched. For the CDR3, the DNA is TGCAGCGTTGGCTCCCGGGACAGGGGCCACAATGAGCAGTTCTTC. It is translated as CSVGSRDRGHNEQFF.

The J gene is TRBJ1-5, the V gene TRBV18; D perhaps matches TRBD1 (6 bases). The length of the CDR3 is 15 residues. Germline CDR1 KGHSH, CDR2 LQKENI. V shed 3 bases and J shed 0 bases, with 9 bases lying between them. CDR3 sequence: CASSPQGNSNQPQHF. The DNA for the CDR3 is TGTGCCAGCTCACCCCAGGGGAATAGCAATCAGCCCCAGCATTTT.

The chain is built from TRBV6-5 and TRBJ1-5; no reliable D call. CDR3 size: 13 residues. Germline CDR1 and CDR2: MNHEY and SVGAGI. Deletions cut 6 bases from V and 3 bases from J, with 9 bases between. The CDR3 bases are TGTGCCAGCAGGGGCAGCTACAATCAGCCCCAGCATTTT. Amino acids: CASRGSYNQPQHF.

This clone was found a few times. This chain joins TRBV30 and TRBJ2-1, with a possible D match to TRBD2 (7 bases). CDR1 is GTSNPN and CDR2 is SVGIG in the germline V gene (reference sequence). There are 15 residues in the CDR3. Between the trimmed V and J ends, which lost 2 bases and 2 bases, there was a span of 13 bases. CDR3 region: CAWSPRGGAYNEQFF. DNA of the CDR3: TGTGCCTGGAGTCCAAGGGGGGGCGCCTACAATGAGCAGTTCTTC.

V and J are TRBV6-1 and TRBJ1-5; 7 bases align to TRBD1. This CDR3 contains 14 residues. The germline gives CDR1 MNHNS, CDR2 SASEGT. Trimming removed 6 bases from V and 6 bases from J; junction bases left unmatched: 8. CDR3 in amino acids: CASRHQGGGQPQHF. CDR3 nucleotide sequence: TGTGCCAGCAGGCACCAGGGGGGCGGTCAGCCCCAGCATTTT.

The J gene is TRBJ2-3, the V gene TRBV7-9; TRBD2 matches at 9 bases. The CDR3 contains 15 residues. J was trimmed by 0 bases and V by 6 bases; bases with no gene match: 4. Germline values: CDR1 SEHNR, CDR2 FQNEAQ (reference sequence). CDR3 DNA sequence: TGTGCCAGCAGGGGACTAGCATCTAGCACAGATACGCAGTATTTT. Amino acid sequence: CASRGLASSTDTQYF.

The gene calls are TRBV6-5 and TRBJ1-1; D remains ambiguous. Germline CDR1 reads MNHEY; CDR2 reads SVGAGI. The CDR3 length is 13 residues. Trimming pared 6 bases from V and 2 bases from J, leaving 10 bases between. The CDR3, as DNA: TGTGCCAGCAGCCTCCGACACAACACTGAAGCTTTCTTT. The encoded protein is CASSLRHNTEAFF.

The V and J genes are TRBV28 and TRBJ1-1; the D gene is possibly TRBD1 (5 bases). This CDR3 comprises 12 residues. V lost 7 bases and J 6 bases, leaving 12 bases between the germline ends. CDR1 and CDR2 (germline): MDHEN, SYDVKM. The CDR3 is CASIQGGAEAFF. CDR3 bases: TGTGCCAGCATTCAGGGAGGGGCTGAAGCTTTCTTT.

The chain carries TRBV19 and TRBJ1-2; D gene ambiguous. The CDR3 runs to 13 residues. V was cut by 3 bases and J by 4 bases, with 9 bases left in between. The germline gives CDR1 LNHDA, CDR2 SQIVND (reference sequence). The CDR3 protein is CASSISNLYGYTF. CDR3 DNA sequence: TGTGCCAGTAGTATTTCTAACCTCTATGGCTACACCTTC.